The 22 T cell receptor beta chains presented below share a single source sample, sequenced in a study of T cell responses to AZD1222 COVID-19 vaccine. Profiled with immunoSEQ multiplex PCR; TCRdb holds only in-frame clones, not every one. This sample carries 130,000 to 150,000 clones, approximately 88% of them seen once, and the ten largest clones take about 16%. Sequencing was performed on peripheral blood, taken on day 0 of AZD1222 vaccination. Receptors originate from an adult in good health.

The CDR3 here is CASSRGSRPSPLHF. Here the CDR3 DNA reads TGTGCCAGCAGCCGCGGGTCCAGACCTTCACCCCTCCACTTT. The chain joins TRBV3-1 (or the pseudogene TRBV3-2) to TRBJ1-6; no clear D gene. The CDR3 has 14 amino acids. Trimming left V 4 bases short and J 9 bases short, with 13 bases between. Germline assignment: CDR1 LGHDT and CDR2 YNNKEL (reference sequence).

This clone was seen once. The chain is built from TRBV6-4 and TRBJ2-1, with TRBD1 as a possible D gene (6 bases). V gave up 6 bases and J gave up 1 base, with 10 bases separating them. This CDR3 has 14 amino acids. CDR1 is MRHNA and CDR2 is SNTAGT in the germline V gene. CDR3 sequence reads: CASRKDSSYNEQFF. The CDR3 DNA reads TGTGCCAGCAGGAAGGACAGTTCCTACAATGAGCAGTTCTTC.

The rearrangement links TRBV5-1 to TRBJ2-5; 7 nucleotides agree with TRBD1. CDR1 SGHRS and CDR2 YFSETQ come from the germline V gene. Trimming cost V 4 bases and J 4 bases; bases outside gene matches: 4. This CDR3 contains 13 residues. The CDR3 is CASSGGQRETQYF. Here the CDR3 DNA reads TGCGCCAGCAGCGGGGGACAGAGAGAGACCCAGTACTTC.

This rearrangement joins TRBV4-2 to TRBJ2-1; D remains ambiguous. The CDR3 has 15 residues. V dropped 5 bases and J dropped 0 bases, with 11 bases sitting between them. Germline CDR1 is LGHNA and CDR2 is YNFKEQ. The CDR3 loop is CASSRPGSSYNEQFF. In DNA, the CDR3 is TGTGCCAGCAGCAGACCAGGTAGCTCCTACAATGAGCAGTTCTTC.

The chain uses TRBV7-9 and TRBJ2-7; TRBD1 matches at 10 bases. The CDR3 contains 14 residues. Germline CDR1 SEHNR, CDR2 FQNEAQ (reference sequence). V shed 5 bases, J shed 5 bases, and the junction held 6 bases outside the gene matches. For the CDR3, the DNA is TGTGCCAGCAGCCTCGGACAGGGGGTGGACGAGCAGTACTTC. It codes for CASSLGQGVDEQYF.

The chain combines TRBV27 with TRBJ1-2; TRBD1 agrees at 7 bases. Losses at the gene ends were 2 bases for V and 4 bases for J; bases not matched to a gene: 7. Germline V gene lookup returns CDR1 MNHEY and CDR2 SMNVEV (reference sequence). This CDR3 has 15 amino acids. Here the CDR3 DNA reads TGTGCCAGCAGTTTAAGGGGAGGGGGCTCCTATGGCTACACCTTC. Protein: CASSLRGGGSYGYTF.

The CDR3 DNA reads TGTGCCAGCAGCTCACAGATAACCGGGGAGCTGTTTTTT. Translating it yields CASSSQITGELFF. The V and J genes are TRBV7-3 and TRBJ2-2; D not certain. Germline CDR1 reads SGHTA; CDR2 reads FQGTGA. The CDR3 has 13 amino acids. Trimming removed 4 bases at V and 5 bases at J, with 8 bases between.

The genes are TRBV19 and TRBJ2-3; weak D call: TRBD1 (5 bases). The CDR3 sequence is 13 residues long. CDR1 and CDR2 (germline): LNHDA, SQIVND (reference sequence). V lost 5 bases to trimming and J lost 7 bases, with 13 bases between them. The CDR3 loop is CASSPQGVHTQYF. CDR3 bases: TGTGCCAGTAGTCCCCAGGGCGTCCATACGCAGTATTTT.

The chain is built from TRBV7-2 and TRBJ2-1, with 12 bases matching TRBD2. The CDR3 is made up of 16 amino acids. From germline, CDR1 is SGHTA and CDR2 FQGNSA. J gave up 7 bases and V 0 bases, and 4 bases lay outside the gene matches. In nucleotides, the CDR3 is TGTGCCAGCAGCTTAGCGACTAGCGGGGGATCTAATGAGCAGTTCTTC. Its translation is CASSLATSGGSNEQFF.

The V gene is TRBV5-4, the J gene TRBJ1-1; 8 bases are shared with TRBD1. V shed 5 bases, J shed 4 bases, and the junction held 4 bases outside the gene matches. Germline V CDR1 and CDR2: SGHNT, YYREEE (reference sequence). The CDR3 runs 13 residues. In DNA form, the CDR3 reads TGTGCCAGCAGTTTTGACAGGGGCACTGAAGCTTTCTTT. It translates to CASSFDRGTEAFF.

This clone was recorded only once. The rearrangement joins TRBV28 to TRBJ1-2; tentatively, D is TRBD1 (6 bases). V was clipped by 6 bases and J by 2 bases, with 13 bases between them. The CDR3 is made up of 14 amino acids. From germline, CDR1 is MDHEN and CDR2 SYDVKM. In DNA, the CDR3 is TGTGCCAGCAGCCTACCTGGACAGAACTATGGCTACACCTTC. This translates into CASSLPGQNYGYTF.

This chain links TRBV3-1 (or the pseudogene TRBV3-2) with TRBJ2-7, with D perhaps TRBD1 (5 bases). Trimming removed 4 bases from V and 4 bases from J, with 14 bases in between. The length of the CDR3 is 14 residues. Germline CDR1 LGHDT, CDR2 YNNKEL (reference sequence). The CDR3 loop reads CASSLTGGDYEQYF. The CDR3 DNA reads TGTGCCAGCAGCCTTACAGGTGGGGATTACGAGCAGTACTTC.

The count of this clone is one. This chain connects TRBV19 to TRBJ2-5; D is uncertain. This CDR3 has 14 amino acids. The ends were cut back, 3 bases at V and 0 bases at J, with 8 bases in the middle. The germline V gene encodes CDR1 LNHDA and CDR2 SQIVND (reference sequence). The CDR3 region has the DNA TGTGCCAGTAGTATTCAGGCTAACCAAGAGACCCAGTACTTC. It encodes CASSIQANQETQYF.

The J gene is TRBJ2-7, the V gene TRBV19; 10 bases agree with TRBD1. Germline values: CDR1 LNHDA, CDR2 SQIVND (reference sequence). The J segment lost 3 bases and the V segment lost 9 bases, leaving 2 bases of the junction unmatched. CDR3 length: 12 amino acids. DNA of the CDR3: TGTGCCAGCCGGGACAGGGGCTACGAGCAGTACTTC. This encodes CASRDRGYEQYF. Based on the CDR3 plus reference TRBV19 and TRBJ2-7, the full variable domain is DGGITQSPKYLFRKEGQNVTLSCEQNLNHDAMYWYRQDPGQGLRLIYYSQIVNDFQKGDIAEGYSVSREKKESFPLTVTSAQKNPTAFYLCASRDRGYEQYFGPGTRLTVT.

The chain joins TRBV4-1 to TRBJ1-4; D is possibly TRBD1 (6 bases). The CDR3 has 15 residues. Germline lookup yields CDR1 MGHRA and CDR2 YSYEKL. The V end was cut by 4 bases, the J end by 8 bases, with 17 bases between. CDR3 in amino acids: CASSPHRGPGEKLFF. In DNA form, the CDR3 reads TGCGCCAGCAGCCCCCACCGGGGGCCGGGGGAAAAACTGTTTTTT.

V usage is TRBV5-1 and J usage is TRBJ2-5, with TRBD1 identical over 7 bases. Per the germline V gene, CDR1 is SGHRS and CDR2 is YFSETQ. V lost 5 bases, J lost 5 bases, and 12 bases stayed unmatched. The CDR3 contains 15 residues. CDR3 nucleotide sequence: TGCGCCAGCAGATCCCGGACAGGCACCGGGGAGACCCAGTACTTC. Translation: CASRSRTGTGETQYF.

This chain joins TRBV5-1 and TRBJ1-2, with a tentative D call TRBD1 (6 bases). V lost 3 bases, J lost 6 bases, and 18 bases lay in between. CDR1 and CDR2 from the germline V gene are SGHRS and YFSETQ. This CDR3 is built from 15 residues. In DNA form, the CDR3 reads TGCGCCAGCAGCTCTAGTGGGGGGCTCACCCATGGCTACACCTTC. It specifies CASSSSGGLTHGYTF.

This sequence joins TRBV6-5 and TRBJ2-7, with unresolved D. Trimming left V 0 bases short and J 6 bases short, with 15 bases between. The CDR3 is 15 residues long. The germline CDR1 and CDR2 sequences are MNHEY and SVGAGI. CDR3 residues: CASSYSLRSFGEQYF. The CDR3 bases are TGTGCCAGCAGTTACTCGTTACGGAGTTTCGGCGAGCAGTACTTC.

This clone was observed once. This sequence joins TRBV7-3 and TRBJ1-2; D possibly corresponds to TRBD1 (5 bases). Germline CDR1 SGHTA, CDR2 FQGTGA. V was clipped by 5 bases and J by 4 bases, with 11 bases between them. This CDR3 contains 13 residues. DNA of the CDR3: TGTGCCAGCAGCGCCCGTCAGGGCTATGGCTACACCTTC. Its protein product is CASSARQGYGYTF. The full variable domain, its missing parts supplied by reference TRBV7-3 and TRBJ1-2, is GAGVSQTPSNKVTEKGKYVELRCDPISGHTALYWYRQSLGQGPEFLIYFQGTGAADDSGLPNDRFFAVRPEGSVSTLKIQRTERGDSAVYLCASSARQGYGYTFGSGTRLTVV.

This clone was counted a few times. V is TRBV5-8 and J is TRBJ2-1, with 9 bases lining up with TRBD1. After removal of 2 bases from V and 9 bases from J, the junction contained 6 bases not matched to a gene. Germline values: CDR1 SGHTS, CDR2 YDEGEE. CDR3 length: 14 amino acids. The CDR3 reads CASSLRDRVSEQFF. In DNA, the CDR3 is TGTGCCAGCAGCTTAAGGGACAGGGTTAGTGAGCAGTTCTTC.

The gene calls are TRBV25-1 and TRBJ1-1, with D tentatively TRBD1 (5 bases). The length of the CDR3 is 16 residues. CDR1 is MGHDK, CDR2 SYGVNS, per germline. Trimming removed 0 bases from V and 3 bases from J, with 14 bases in between. This CDR3 reads CASSEYGGRADTEAFF. Here the CDR3 DNA reads TGTGCCAGCAGTGAATATGGCGGCAGGGCGGACACTGAAGCTTTCTTT.

The chain combines TRBV2 with TRBJ2-7, with D tentatively TRBD1 or TRBD2 (5 bases each). There are 12 residues in the CDR3. The ends were cut back, 6 bases at V and 5 bases at J, with 11 bases in the middle. The V gene's germline CDR1 is SNHLY and CDR2 FYNNEI. The CDR3 reads CASSRETNEQYF. The CDR3 DNA reads as TGTGCCAGCAGCAGGGAGACGAACGAGCAGTACTTC. The variable domain in full, completed from reference TRBV2 and TRBJ2-7, reads EPEVTQTPSHQVTQMGQEVILRCVPISNHLYFYWYRQILGQKVEFLVSFYNNEISEKSEIFDDQFSVERPDGSNFTLKIRSTKLEDSAMYFCASSRETNEQYFGPGTRLTVT.